This TCR beta chain came from a study of PD-1 blockade in mismatch repair-deficient tumors. The TCR-sequenced patients were a few responders to pembrolizumab. Germline V gene sequence: CDR1 MNHEY, CDR2 SVGAGI. The CDR3 covers 14 residues. V was pared by 6 bases and J by 5 bases, with 15 bases between. The protocol was immunoSEQ multiplex PCR, while the TCRdb copy is restricted to in-frame clones and leaves out a portion. The table lists about 34,000 clones, 65% to 85% of them singletons. This receptor was taken from an adult with mismatch repair-deficient cancer. The sequencing here drew on PBMCs, taken 6 weeks after starting pembrolizumab. The gene calls are TRBV6-5 and TRBJ2-3; maybe TRBD2 (5 bases). The CDR3 reads CASSPIGELDTQYF. In DNA form, the CDR3 reads TGTGCCAGCAGCCCCATCGGGGAACTAGATACGCAGTATTTT.